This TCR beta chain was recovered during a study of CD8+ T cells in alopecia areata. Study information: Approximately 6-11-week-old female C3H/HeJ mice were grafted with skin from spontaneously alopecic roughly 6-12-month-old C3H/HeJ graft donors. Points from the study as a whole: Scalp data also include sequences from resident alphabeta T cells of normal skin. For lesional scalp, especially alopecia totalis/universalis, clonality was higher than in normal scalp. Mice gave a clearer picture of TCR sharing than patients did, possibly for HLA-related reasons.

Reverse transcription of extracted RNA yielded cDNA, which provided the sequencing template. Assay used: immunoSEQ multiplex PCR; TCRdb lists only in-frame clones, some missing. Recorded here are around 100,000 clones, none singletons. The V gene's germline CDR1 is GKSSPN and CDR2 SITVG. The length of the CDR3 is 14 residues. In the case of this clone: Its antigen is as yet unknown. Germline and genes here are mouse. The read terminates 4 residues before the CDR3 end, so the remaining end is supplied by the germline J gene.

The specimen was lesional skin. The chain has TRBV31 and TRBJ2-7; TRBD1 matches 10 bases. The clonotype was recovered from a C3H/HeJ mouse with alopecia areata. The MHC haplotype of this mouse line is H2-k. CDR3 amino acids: CAWSPGTGEYEQYF. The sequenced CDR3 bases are TGTGCCTGGAGTCCCGGGACAGGGGAGTAT.